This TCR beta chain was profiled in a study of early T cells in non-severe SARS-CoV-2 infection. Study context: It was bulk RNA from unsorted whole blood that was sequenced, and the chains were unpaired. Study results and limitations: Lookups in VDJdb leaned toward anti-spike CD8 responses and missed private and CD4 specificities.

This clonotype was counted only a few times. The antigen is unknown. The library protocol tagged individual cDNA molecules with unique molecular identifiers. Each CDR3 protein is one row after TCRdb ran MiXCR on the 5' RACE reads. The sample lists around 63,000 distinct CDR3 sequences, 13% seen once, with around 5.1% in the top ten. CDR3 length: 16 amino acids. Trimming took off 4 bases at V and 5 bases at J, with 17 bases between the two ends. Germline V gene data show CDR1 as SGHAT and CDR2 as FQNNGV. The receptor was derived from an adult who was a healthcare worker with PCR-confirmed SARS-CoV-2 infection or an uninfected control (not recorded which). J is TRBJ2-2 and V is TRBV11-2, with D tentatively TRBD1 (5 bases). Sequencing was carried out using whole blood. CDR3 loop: CASSSQPGPGTGELFF. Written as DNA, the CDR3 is TGTGCCAGCAGCTCACAACCGGGCCCAGGGACCGGGGAGCTGTTTTTT.